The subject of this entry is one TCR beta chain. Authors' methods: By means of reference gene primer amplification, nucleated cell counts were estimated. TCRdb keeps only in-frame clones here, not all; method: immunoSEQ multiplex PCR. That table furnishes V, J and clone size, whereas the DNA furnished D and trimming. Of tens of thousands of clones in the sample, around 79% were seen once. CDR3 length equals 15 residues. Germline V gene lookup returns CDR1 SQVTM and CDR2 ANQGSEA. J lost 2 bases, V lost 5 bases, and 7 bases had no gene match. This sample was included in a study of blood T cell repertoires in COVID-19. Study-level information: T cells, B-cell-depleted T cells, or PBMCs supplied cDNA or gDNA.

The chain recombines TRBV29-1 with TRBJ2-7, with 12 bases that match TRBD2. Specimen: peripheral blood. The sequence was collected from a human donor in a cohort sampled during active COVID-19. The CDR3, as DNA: TGCAGCGTTACTAGCGGGAGGTCCCCCCCCTACGAGCAGTACTTC. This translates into CSVTSGRSPPYEQYF.